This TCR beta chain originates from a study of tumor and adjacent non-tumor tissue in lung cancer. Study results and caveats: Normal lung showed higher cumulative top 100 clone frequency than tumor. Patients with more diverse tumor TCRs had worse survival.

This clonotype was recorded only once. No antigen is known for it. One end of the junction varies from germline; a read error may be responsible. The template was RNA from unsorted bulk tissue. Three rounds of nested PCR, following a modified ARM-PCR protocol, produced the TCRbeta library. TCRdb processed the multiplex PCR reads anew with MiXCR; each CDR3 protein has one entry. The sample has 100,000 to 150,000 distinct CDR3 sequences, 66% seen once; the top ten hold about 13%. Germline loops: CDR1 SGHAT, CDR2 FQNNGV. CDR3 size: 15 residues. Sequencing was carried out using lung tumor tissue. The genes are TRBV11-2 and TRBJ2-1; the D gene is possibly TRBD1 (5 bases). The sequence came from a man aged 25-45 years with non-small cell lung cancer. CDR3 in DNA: TGTGTCAGCAGCAGGGATCTAACCTCCTTCAATGAGCAGTTCTTC. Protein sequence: CVSSRDLTSFNEQFF.